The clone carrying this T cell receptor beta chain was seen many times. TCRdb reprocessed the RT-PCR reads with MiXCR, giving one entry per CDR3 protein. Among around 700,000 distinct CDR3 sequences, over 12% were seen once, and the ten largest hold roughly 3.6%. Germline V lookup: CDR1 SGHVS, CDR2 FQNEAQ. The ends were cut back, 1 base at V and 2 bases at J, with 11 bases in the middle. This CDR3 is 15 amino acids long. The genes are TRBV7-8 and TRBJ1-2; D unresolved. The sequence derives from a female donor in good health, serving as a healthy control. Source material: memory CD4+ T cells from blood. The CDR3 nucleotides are TGTGCCAGCAGCTTAGGTCCAGGACTAAACTATGGCTACACCTTC. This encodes CASSLGPGLNYGYTF. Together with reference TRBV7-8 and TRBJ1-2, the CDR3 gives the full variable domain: GAGVSQSPRYKVAKRGQDVALRCDPISGHVSLFWYQQALGQGPEFLTYFQNEAQLDKSGLPSDRFFAERPEGSVSTLKIQRTQQEDSAVYLCASSLGPGLNYGYTFGSGTRLTVV.